The clone carrying this T cell receptor beta chain has a count of ten or more. What it binds is unknown. This sample stems from a study of T cells in Graves' hyperthyroidism and ophthalmopathy. With V trimmed by 7 bases and J by 4 bases, 5 bases remained unmatched. CDR1 and CDR2 from the germline V gene are DFQATT and SNEGSKA (reference sequence). CDR3 length equals 13 residues. Amplification targeted TCR beta CDR3 regions from RNA transcripts. The HTBI primer set drove a first-round RT-PCR of the TCR CDR3. Via MiXCR, TCRdb re-called the multiplex PCR reads, giving one row per CDR3 protein. The sample lists hundreds of thousands of distinct CDR3 sequences; 15% to 20% were seen once. Study results and limitations: Blood also carried most thyroid clonotypes expanded above 0.001. The model made its ophthalmopathy prediction, and onset followed a median approximately six months later.

Fresh peripheral blood, approximately 10 ml, yielded the PBMCs. This TCR was sampled from a middle-aged man with Graves' ophthalmopathy. The chain uses TRBV20-1 and TRBJ2-5; 11 bases agree with TRBD2. Sequencing input: blood. The CDR3 DNA reads as TGCAGTGGACTACTAGCGGGGGTAGAGACCCAGTACTTC. It specifies CSGLLAGVETQYF.